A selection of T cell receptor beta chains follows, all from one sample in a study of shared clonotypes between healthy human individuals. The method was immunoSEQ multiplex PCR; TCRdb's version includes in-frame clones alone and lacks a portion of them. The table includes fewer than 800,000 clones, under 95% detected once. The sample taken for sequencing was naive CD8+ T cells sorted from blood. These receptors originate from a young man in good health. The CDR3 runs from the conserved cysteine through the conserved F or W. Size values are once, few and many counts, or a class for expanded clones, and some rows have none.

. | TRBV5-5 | CASSPWAGGSYEQYF
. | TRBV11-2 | CASSLWARELFF
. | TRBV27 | CASSSFPDRGQGETQYF
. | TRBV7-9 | CASSSPGLENIQYF
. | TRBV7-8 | CASRYTGQGDGNEQFF
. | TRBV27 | CASSDGTGVRREQYF
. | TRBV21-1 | CASSPGGRRSNQPQHF
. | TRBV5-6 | CASRAGVGRETQYF
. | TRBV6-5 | CASSPRTGPGNTIYF
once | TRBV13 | CASSLLGAGGVEQYF
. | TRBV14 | CASSWTGLGGELFF
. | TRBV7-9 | CASSLGTGGAEQYF
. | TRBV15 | CATSRVIREVENFDSNQPQHF
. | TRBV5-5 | CASTQTDRGSISGNTIYF
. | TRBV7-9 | CASSPRQGALYNEQFF
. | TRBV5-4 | CASSRVAGGPNEQFF
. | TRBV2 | CASKRGEQRNEQYF
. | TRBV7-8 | CASSPHVGQGSTDTQYF
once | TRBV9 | CASSVVSNTEAFF
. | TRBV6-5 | CASSYKSTDTQYF
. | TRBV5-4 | CASSLGPGLIADTQYF
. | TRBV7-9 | CASSPSLESSYNEQFF
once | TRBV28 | CASTEWGSLTDTQYF
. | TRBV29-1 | CSVGRLADTQYF
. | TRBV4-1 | CASNPKWGNTEAFF
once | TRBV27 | CASSRGLAGTDTQYF
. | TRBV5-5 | CASSPTGRELFF
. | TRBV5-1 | CASRLAGINNEQFF
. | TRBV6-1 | CASSEGRIPSYEQYF
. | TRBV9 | CASSVARHQPGPWEGQSYGYTF
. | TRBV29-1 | CSVEQPDTHRGIGEKLFF
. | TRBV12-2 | CASRWTGTSDKNIQYF
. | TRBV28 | CASRPRGLENTGELFF
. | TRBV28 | CASSLGTGDTDTQYF
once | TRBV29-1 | CSVEGRLYGYTF
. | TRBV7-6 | CASSPDGRSNYGYTF
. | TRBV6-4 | CASSDPGGGIVKQFF
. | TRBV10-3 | CAISTPGLVSNEQFF
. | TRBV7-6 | CASSPTSGKTGEQFF
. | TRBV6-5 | CASSTTPSSYNEQFF
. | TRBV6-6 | CASRPGSGEQYF
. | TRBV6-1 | CASRGPANTEAFF
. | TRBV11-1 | CASSLPLGQETQYF
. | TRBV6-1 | CASSELIQGSGYGYTF
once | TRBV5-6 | CASSITGYEQYF
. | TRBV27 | CASSSRVGEQYF
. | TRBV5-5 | CASRLDGRLAGAADTQYF
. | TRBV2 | CASSDRRSSYNEQFF
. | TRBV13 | CASSLGGYSNQPQHF
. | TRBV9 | CASSVGSVAPGYEQYF
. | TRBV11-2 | CASSQGEREEETQYF
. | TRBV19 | CASSTPFGQGGGYTF
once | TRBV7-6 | CASSLLQGQETQYF
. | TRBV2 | CASSGSASGANVLTF
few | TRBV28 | CASSLNPTGSTQPQHF
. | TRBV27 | CASSPGRERQPQHF
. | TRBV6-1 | CASSEDRVNCYTF
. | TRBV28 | CASTPIGRGGETQYF
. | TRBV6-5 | CASMLVAGVRDTQYF
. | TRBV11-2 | CASSLNNEQFF